This T cell receptor (beta chain) stems from a study of human T cells and chemical hapten exposure. Overall study results and limits: Unchanged with DPC sensitization were TCRs above 1 in 1000 frequency.

Described time point: patch test 3, about 24 weeks after DPC sensitization. Treatment described: therapeutic diphenylcyclopropenone sensitization with weekly scalp DPC. At every patch-test visit, blood was drawn before the patch test was applied. Worth noting for this clonotype: Its antigen remains unknown.

TCRdb called the RACE reads again in MiXCR, with one record for every CDR3 protein. The data show 120,000 or so distinct CDR3 sequences, roughly 12% seen once. Sequenced material: whole blood, taken in connection with sensitization to the hapten diphenylcyclopropenone (DPC). The sequence came from a woman in her fifties or sixties with alopecia areata. Some clones in this sample may be carry-over from other donors' samples.

The CDR3 coding sequence is TGTGCCAGCAGTCCCGGAAGCGCTGCTAGCACAGATACGCAGTATTTT. It is translated as CASSPGSAASTDTQYF. The J gene is TRBJ2-3, the V gene TRBV2; no firm D call. Trimming pared 5 bases from V and 0 bases from J, leaving 15 bases between. The CDR3 is 16 amino acids. Germline V lookup: CDR1 SNHLY, CDR2 FYNNEI.